This T cell receptor beta chain was obtained from a study of T cell responses to AZD1222 COVID-19 vaccine. Whole-study findings and limits: Dominant CD4 TCR responses targeted spike regions 160-218 and 743-854.

Per germline, CDR1 MNHEY and CDR2 SVGEGT. Trimming stripped 4 bases from V and 2 bases from J, with 15 bases between. The CDR3 spans 16 residues. As concerns this clone: Its target is not known.

Using immunoSEQ multiplex PCR, the repertoire was profiled, and TCRdb retains in-frame clones only, with some absent. This sample has more than 100,000 clones, with 90% to 95% found just once. The chain joins TRBV6-2 or TRBV6-3 to TRBJ2-1, with D possibly being TRBD1 or TRBD2 (6 bases each). This specimen consisted of peripheral blood, obtained 28 days after the second AZD1222 dose. The sequence was obtained from an adult who received the AZD1222 COVID-19 vaccine. The CDR3 DNA reads as TGTGCCAGCAGTTCGTCGACGGGGGCTCCCTACAATGAGCAGTTCTTC. Its translation is CASSSSTGAPYNEQFF.